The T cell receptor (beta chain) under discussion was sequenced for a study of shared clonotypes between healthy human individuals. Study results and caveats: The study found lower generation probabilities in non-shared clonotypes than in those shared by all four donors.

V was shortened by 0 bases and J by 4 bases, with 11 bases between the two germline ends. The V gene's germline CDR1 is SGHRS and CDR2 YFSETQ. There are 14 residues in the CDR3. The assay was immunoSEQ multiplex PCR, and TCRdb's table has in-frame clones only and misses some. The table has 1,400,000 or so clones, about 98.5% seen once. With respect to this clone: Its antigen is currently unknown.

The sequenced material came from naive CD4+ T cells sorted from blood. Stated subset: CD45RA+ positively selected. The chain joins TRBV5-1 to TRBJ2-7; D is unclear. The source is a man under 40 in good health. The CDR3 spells CASSLGPLQYEQYF. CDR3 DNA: TGCGCCAGCAGCTTGGGGCCGTTACAATACGAGCAGTACTTC.